This TCR beta chain was observed in a study of blood T cell repertoires in COVID-19. The wider study: Sites in the United States, Italy and Spain provided acute and convalescent COVID-19 samples. T cells, B-cell-depleted T cells, or PBMCs provided the cDNA or gDNA that served as material.

As handled by the study authors: Nucleated cell number was recorded as an estimate derived from reference gene primer amplification. The method was immunoSEQ multiplex PCR; TCRdb's version includes in-frame clones alone and lacks a portion of them. That table gives V, J and clone size, and the DNA gave D and trimming. This sample has a few hundred thousand clones, with about 89% found just once. This clone has a single count. From germline, CDR1 is SNHLY and CDR2 FYNNEI. There are 13 residues in the CDR3. Trimming left V 4 bases short and J 4 bases short, with 10 bases between. The receptor was isolated from a man aged 40-55 years who had recovered from COVID-19. The chain recombines TRBV2 with TRBJ1-2; tentative D call: TRBD1 (5 bases). The specimen sequenced was peripheral blood. Here the CDR3 reads CASSGREAYGYTF. CDR3 sequence (DNA): TGTGCCAGCAGTGGCAGGGAGGCCTATGGCTACACCTTC.